The entry below gives a single T cell receptor beta chain sequence along with its context. Its antigen is unknown. This specimen belongs to a study of OX40 agonist ivuxolimab in advanced cancers. As for the study in general: The patients got ivuxolimab, which is an agonistic anti-OX40 (CD134) antibody.

Produced via immunoSEQ multiplex PCR; TCRdb's table is partial and in-frame only. The data show more than 11,000 clones, 65% to 85% seen once. In germline, CDR1 is MNHEY, CDR2 SVGAGI. Trimming pared 5 bases from V and 6 bases from J, leaving 10 bases between. CDR3 length: 13 residues. Study results and caveats: Both CD4+ and CD8+ T cell populations in blood had undergone clonal expansion by week 6 at 0.1 to 3.0 mg/kg. Researchers report that CD8+ T cells had, on average, more expanded clones than CD4+.

The receptor comes from an adult with an advanced solid tumor such as melanoma, head and neck, liver or kidney cancer. The material was CD4+ or CD8+ T cells sorted from blood, obtained in a trial of the OX40 agonist ivuxolimab. V gene TRBV6-5 combines with J gene TRBJ2-2; D may be TRBD2 (7 bases). This CDR3 is CASSVGGAGELFF. In nucleotides, the CDR3 is TGTGCCAGCAGTGTAGGGGGGGCCGGGGAGCTGTTTTTT.